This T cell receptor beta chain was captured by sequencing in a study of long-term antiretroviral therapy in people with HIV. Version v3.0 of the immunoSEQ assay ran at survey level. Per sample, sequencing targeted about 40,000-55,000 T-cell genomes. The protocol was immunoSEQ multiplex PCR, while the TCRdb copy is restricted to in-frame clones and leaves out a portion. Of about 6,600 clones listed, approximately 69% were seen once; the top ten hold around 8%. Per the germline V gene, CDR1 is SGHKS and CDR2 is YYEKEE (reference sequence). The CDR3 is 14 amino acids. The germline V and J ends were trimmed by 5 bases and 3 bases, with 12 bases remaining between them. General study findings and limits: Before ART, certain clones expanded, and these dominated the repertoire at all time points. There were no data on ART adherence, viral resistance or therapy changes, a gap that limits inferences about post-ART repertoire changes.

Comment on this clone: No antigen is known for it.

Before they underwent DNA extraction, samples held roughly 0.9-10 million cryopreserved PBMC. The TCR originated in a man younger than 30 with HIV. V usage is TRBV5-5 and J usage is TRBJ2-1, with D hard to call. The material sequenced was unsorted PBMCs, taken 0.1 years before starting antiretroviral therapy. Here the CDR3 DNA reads TGTGCCAGCAGTCCCTCAGGTATCTACAATGAGCAGTTCTTC. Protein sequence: CASSPSGIYNEQFF. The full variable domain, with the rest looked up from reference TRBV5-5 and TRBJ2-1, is DAGVTQSPTHLIKTRGQQVTLRCSPISGHKSVSWYQQVLGQGPQFIFQYYEKEERGRGNFPDRFSARQFPNYSSELNVNALLLGDSALYLCASSPSGIYNEQFFGPGTRLTVL.